This TCR beta chain appears in the sequencing data of a study of early T cells in non-severe SARS-CoV-2 infection. Concerning this clonotype itself: Its antigen is not known.

This CDR3 is 15 amino acids long. The germline V and J ends were trimmed by 3 bases and 0 bases, with 10 bases remaining between them. Per germline, CDR1 SGHRS and CDR2 YFSETQ. Study findings and constraints: VDJdb matches were skewed toward anti-spike CD8 T cell responses.

TCRdb used MiXCR to reprocess the 5' RACE reads, holding one entry per CDR3 protein. The profile shows about 66,000 distinct CDR3 sequences, approximately 9% of them singletons. The rearrangement joins TRBV5-1 to TRBJ2-4; no clear D gene. The sequence derives from an adult who was a healthcare worker with PCR-confirmed SARS-CoV-2 infection or an uninfected control (not recorded which). Sequenced material: whole blood. CDR3 amino acids: CASSSTIVAKNIQYF. CDR3 bases: TGCGCCAGCAGCTCTACGATTGTAGCCAAAAACATTCAGTACTTC.